The present T cell receptor (beta chain) was sequenced within a study of blood T cell repertoires in COVID-19. At the level of the study: T cells, B-cell-depleted T cells, or PBMCs supplied cDNA or gDNA.

Germline CDR1 reads LNHNV; CDR2 reads YYDKDF (reference sequence). V gave up 0 bases and J gave up 4 bases, with 16 bases separating them. There are 18 residues in the CDR3. As handled by the study authors: For nucleated cells, counts were estimated from reference gene primer amplification. This table comes from immunoSEQ multiplex PCR, and its TCRdb copy is limited to in-frame clones, with some not included. V, J and clone size derive from that table, while D and trimming were established from the DNA sequence. There are over 250,000 clones in the sample; around 86% occur only once, and around 2% lies in the top ten.

The sequence was collected from a man aged 50-59 years with acute or convalescent COVID-19. This chain uses TRBV15 with TRBJ1-6; weak D call: TRBD1 (5 bases). Material for sequencing was peripheral blood. The CDR3 protein is CATSREEAGGPYNSPLHF. As DNA, the CDR3 is TGTGCCACCAGCAGAGAAGAGGCGGGGGGACCTTATAATTCACCCCTCCACTTT.